This T cell receptor beta chain was obtained from a study of blood T cell repertoires in COVID-19. Study at large: COVID-19 samples, acute and convalescent, were from the United States, Italy and Spain. Sample material is recorded as cDNA or gDNA derived from T cells, B-cell-depleted T cells, or PBMCs.

All enrollees were about 18 to 89 years old and from 20 to 25 US areas. Method: immunoSEQ multiplex PCR; TCRdb's copy keeps in-frame clones and lacks some. The sample has roughly 150,000 clones, around three quarters seen once. The sample consisted of PBMCs or T cells enriched from blood (not recorded which). This clonotype was sampled from a woman in her 70s in a cohort exposed to, infected with or recovered from COVID-19 (not recorded which).

CDR3 in amino acids: CASSLVPVGAGNTIYF. In nucleotides, the CDR3 is TGTGCCAGCAGCTTAGTTCCGGTCGGGGCTGGAAACACCATATATTTT. The chain uses TRBV5-5 and TRBJ1-3; D unclear. The CDR3 consists of 16 residues. Germline CDR1 SGHKS, CDR2 YYEKEE (reference sequence). The V gene lost 2 bases and the J gene lost 2 bases, with 14 bases spanning the gap.